Listed here are 22 T cell receptor beta chains from one sample, sequenced in a study of blood T cell repertoires in COVID-19. Here immunoSEQ multiplex PCR was the method, and the copy in TCRdb shows in-frame clones only, minus some. Here the sample spans under 200,000 clones, approximately 88% being singletons. The sample consisted of peripheral blood. These receptors came from a woman between 55 and 75 years old with acute or convalescent COVID-19.

J is TRBJ1-2 and V is TRBV4-1; D unresolved. V was pared by 1 base and J by 4 bases, with 13 bases between. The CDR3 sequence is 15 residues long. Germline CDR1 is MGHRA and CDR2 is YSYEKL. In DNA form, the CDR3 reads TGCGCCAGCAGCCAAGTTTCAGCAGGAGGCTATGGCTACACCTTC. Protein: CASSQVSAGGYGYTF.

The gene calls are TRBV11-2 and TRBJ2-1; 10 bases fit TRBD2. V lost 0 bases and J lost 7; bases outside the gene matches: 3. Germline CDR1 and CDR2: SGHAT and FQNNGV. The CDR3 is 15 residues long. CDR3 loop: CASSLELAGWNEQFF. The CDR3 region has the DNA TGTGCCAGCAGCTTAGAACTAGCGGGGTGGAATGAGCAGTTCTTC.

In DNA form, the CDR3 reads TGTGCCAGCAGCTTAGGCCCCGGAGCAGTACCCTACGAGCAGTACTTC. It specifies CASSLGPGAVPYEQYF. The chain is built from TRBV7-2 and TRBJ2-7; no definite D call. CDR3 size: 16 residues. The V end lost 1 base, the J end lost 2 bases, and 15 bases lay between the germline ends. CDR1 is SGHTA and CDR2 is FQGNSA in the germline V gene.

The chain couples TRBV9 to TRBJ2-3, with D tentatively TRBD2 (6 bases). This CDR3 has 17 amino acids. V was pared by 4 bases and J by 4 bases, with 22 bases between. CDR1 is SGDLS, CDR2 YYNGEE, per germline. CDR3 in DNA: TGTGCCAGCAGCATTGGGGACTCCCCCGTCCGACCAGATACGCAGTATTTT. As protein: CASSIGDSPVRPDTQYF. Looking up the rest from reference TRBV9 and TRBJ2-3 gives the full variable domain: DSGVTQTPKHLITATGQRVTLRCSPRSGDLSVYWYQQSLDQGLQFLIQYYNGEERAKGNILERFSAQQFPDLHSELNLSSLELGDSALYFCASSIGDSPVRPDTQYFGPGTRLTVL.

This sequence joins TRBV5-1 and TRBJ1-2; D remains unclear. The V gene lost 0 bases and the J gene lost 1 base, with 4 bases spanning the gap. This CDR3 is built from 13 residues. CDR1 and CDR2 from the germline V gene are SGHRS and YFSETQ. The CDR3 DNA reads as TGCGCCAGCAGCTTGGGACTTAACTATGGCTACACCTTC. It is translated as CASSLGLNYGYTF.

The chain recombines TRBV29-1 with TRBJ1-3; D call uncertain. V was cut by 6 bases and J by 0 bases, with 12 bases left in between. This CDR3 is 14 amino acids long. CDR1 and CDR2 from the germline V gene are SQVTM and ANQGSEA. The DNA of the CDR3 is TGCAGCGTCGGACTAGACATCTCTGGAAACACCATATATTTT. Encoded protein: CSVGLDISGNTIYF.

The V and J genes are TRBV9 and TRBJ1-5; D unresolved. Germline V gene sequence: CDR1 SGDLS, CDR2 YYNGEE. This CDR3 spans 15 amino acids. Between the trimmed V and J ends, which lost 2 bases and 2 bases, there was a span of 11 bases. DNA for the CDR3: TGTGCCAGCAGCGTTCACGGCGAGGGCAATCAGCCCCAGCATTTT. Amino acid sequence: CASSVHGEGNQPQHF. Looking up the rest from reference TRBV9 and TRBJ1-5 gives the full variable domain: DSGVTQTPKHLITATGQRVTLRCSPRSGDLSVYWYQQSLDQGLQFLIQYYNGEERAKGNILERFSAQQFPDLHSELNLSSLELGDSALYFCASSVHGEGNQPQHFGDGTRLSIL.

V and J are TRBV28 and TRBJ1-2; D uncertain. Germline V gene lookup returns CDR1 MDHEN and CDR2 SYDVKM. V was pared by 5 bases and J by 8 bases, with 12 bases between. The length of the CDR3 is 12 residues. CDR3 in DNA: TGTGCCAGCAGTCCACTCCATGTGGGCTACACCTTC. Translation: CASSPLHVGYTF.

This clone is a singleton in its sample. The CDR3 nucleotides are TGTGCCAGCAGAACCACCGGGGGGGTGCCTTACGAGCAGTACTTC. Residues: CASRTTGGVPYEQYF. The rearrangement joins TRBV27 to TRBJ2-7, with 8 bases lining up with TRBD2. Germline CDR1 is MNHEY and CDR2 is SMNVEV (reference sequence). This CDR3 has 15 residues. V lost 6 bases to trimming and J lost 4 bases; unmatched junction nucleotides: 11.

This clone was counted between two and nine times. The chain recombines TRBV24-1 with TRBJ1-2; weak D call: TRBD1 (6 bases). V was cut by 4 bases and J by 4 bases, with 9 bases left in between. This CDR3 contains 13 residues. CDR1 KGHDR and CDR2 SFDVKD come from the germline V gene. CDR3 loop: CATSDNRVYGYTF. CDR3 in DNA: TGTGCCACCAGTGACAACAGGGTCTATGGCTACACCTTC.

The chain links TRBV7-8 to TRBJ2-5; D ambiguous. This CDR3 comprises 12 residues. From germline, CDR1 is SGHVS and CDR2 FQNEAQ. V shed 5 bases and J shed 5 bases, with 9 bases lying between them. This chain's CDR3 is CASSPLEETQYF. Here the CDR3 DNA reads TGTGCCAGCAGCCCCTTGGAGGAGACCCAGTACTTC.

This clone was observed a handful of times. The chain links TRBV30 to TRBJ1-1; maybe TRBD1 (6 bases). The CDR3 consists of 11 residues. Germline V gives CDR1 GTSNPN, CDR2 SVGIG (reference sequence). CDR3 sequence reads: CVYTGKTEAFF. As DNA, the CDR3 is TGTGTCTATACAGGGAAGACTGAAGCTTTCTTT.

The chain employs TRBV6-1 and TRBJ2-7, with a tentative D call TRBD2 (7 bases). The CDR3 runs 18 residues. The V gene's germline CDR1 is MNHNS and CDR2 SASEGT. Trimming took off 2 bases at V and 5 bases at J, with 25 bases between the two ends. CDR3 DNA sequence: TGTGCCAGCAGTGAAACGTTTGGGGGGGCGGGGAGGCACGACGAGCAGTACTTC. This gives the protein CASSETFGGAGRHDEQYF.

The rearrangement uses TRBV5-1 and TRBJ2-5; D ambiguous. With 0 bases removed from V and 5 bases from J, the gap between germline ends came to 5 bases. Germline loops: CDR1 SGHRS, CDR2 YFSETQ. The CDR3 has 12 amino acids. The CDR3 nucleotides are TGCGCCAGCAGCTTGGCCGGTGAGACCCAGTACTTC. Translated, it gives CASSLAGETQYF. The full variable domain, with the rest looked up from reference TRBV5-1 and TRBJ2-5, is KAGVTQTPRYLIKTRGQQVTLSCSPISGHRSVSWYQQTPGQGLQFLFEYFSETQRNKGNFPGRFSGRQFSNSRSEMNVSTLELGDSALYLCASSLAGETQYFGPGTRLLVL.

This chain links TRBV2 with TRBJ2-7, with unresolved D. The CDR3 loop spans 11 amino acids. Deletions cut 3 bases from V and 3 bases from J, with 3 bases between. Germline assignment: CDR1 SNHLY and CDR2 FYNNEI. CDR3 in DNA: TGTGCCAGCAGTGATATCTACGAGCAGTACTTC. Translated, it gives CASSDIYEQYF.

The rearrangement uses TRBV29-1 and TRBJ2-2; D remains unclear. Germline CDR1 reads SQVTM; CDR2 reads ANQGSEA. The V gene lost 6 bases and the J gene lost 6 bases, with 8 bases spanning the gap. This CDR3 has 11 amino acids. CDR3 bases: TGCAGCGTCCCCGGTGCCGGGGAGCTGTTTTTT. Its translation is CSVPGAGELFF.

This chain links TRBV27 with TRBJ2-7, with 8 bases fitting TRBD1. This CDR3 has 15 residues. The germline gives CDR1 MNHEY, CDR2 SMNVEV (reference sequence). V was clipped by 3 bases and J by 0 bases; unmatched bases: 4. This CDR3 reads CASSLNGQGSYEQYF. CDR3 bases: TGTGCCAGCAGTTTGAATGGACAGGGCTCCTACGAGCAGTACTTC.

The chain recombines TRBV7-8 with TRBJ2-1, with 8 positions matching TRBD2. Germline CDR1 reads SGHVS; CDR2 reads FQNEAQ. The V and J ends lost 3 bases and 4 bases, in that order; junction bases with no gene match: 8. This CDR3 has 16 residues. The DNA of the CDR3 is TGTGCCAGCAGCTTGGGTGCGGGGGGCGGTTACAATGAGCAGTTCTTC. Amino acid sequence: CASSLGAGGGYNEQFF.

J is TRBJ1-2 and V is TRBV6-5; no firm D call. V lost 0 bases and J lost 6, with 17 bases in between. The CDR3 sequence is 16 residues long. CDR1 MNHEY and CDR2 SVGAGI come from the germline V gene. CDR3 nucleotide sequence: TGTGCCAGCAGTTACTCGTTACGGGAACAGACTAATGGCTACACCTTC. It specifies CASSYSLREQTNGYTF.

The chain is built from TRBV7-8 and TRBJ2-1, with 7 bases aligning to TRBD2. The CDR3 extends over 17 amino acids. Germline values: CDR1 SGHVS, CDR2 FQNEAQ. J lost 1 base, V lost 1 base, and 7 bases had no gene match. This chain's CDR3 is CASSLVGLAVSYNEQFF. The CDR3 region has the DNA TGTGCCAGCAGCTTAGTTGGTCTAGCGGTGTCCTACAATGAGCAGTTCTTC.

The chain carries TRBV5-1 and TRBJ1-2, with TRBD1 matching over 7 bases. The J segment lost 5 bases and the V segment lost 3 bases, leaving 4 bases of the junction unmatched. The CDR3 totals 13 residues. From germline, CDR1 is SGHRS and CDR2 YFSETQ. The CDR3: CASSSAQGYGYTF. Here the CDR3 DNA reads TGCGCCAGCAGCTCCGCACAGGGGTATGGCTACACCTTC.

This clone has only a few counts. The chain uses TRBV28 and TRBJ2-7, with TRBD1 identical over 8 bases. V shed 4 bases, J shed 0 bases, and the junction held 5 bases outside the gene matches. CDR3 length: 15 amino acids. The germline V gene has CDR1 MDHEN and CDR2 SYDVKM. CDR3: CASSSRGLSSYEQYF. CDR3 DNA: TGTGCCAGCAGTTCCAGGGGGCTCAGCTCCTACGAGCAGTACTTC.